These 10 T cell receptor beta chains were sequenced from one sample in a study of CD8 T cells in Susac syndrome. An amount of RNA that ranged from 0.5 to 1 ug was reverse transcribed with random hexamers. TCRdb re-derived calls from the immunoSEQ multiplex PCR reads in MiXCR, one entry per CDR3 protein. The sample gives around 200,000 distinct CDR3 sequences, 85% to 95% of which show up once; approximately 0.094% is in the top ten. Material: CD4+ T cells from PBMCs. These receptors all stem from a human donor in good health.

The chain employs TRBV24-1 and TRBJ2-1; 10 bases fit TRBD1. J gave up 6 bases and V 3 bases, and 7 bases lay outside the gene matches. CDR3 length: 16 residues. CDR1 and CDR2 from the germline V gene are KGHDR and SFDVKD. CDR3 bases: TGTGCCACCAGTGATACCGGGACAGGGGATGGCAATGAGCAGTTCTTC. Encoded protein: CATSDTGTGDGNEQFF.

This chain connects TRBV3-1 to TRBJ2-1; 12 nucleotides agree with TRBD2. The CDR3 length is 15 residues. Germline V gene sequence: CDR1 LGHDT, CDR2 YNNKEL (reference sequence). With V trimmed by 0 bases and J by 15 bases, 9 bases remained unmatched. CDR3 loop: CASSQDAPSGGASFF. The CDR3 coding sequence is TGTGCCAGCAGCCAAGATGCGCCTAGCGGGGGGGCCTCGTTCTTC.

V and J are TRBV7-2 and TRBJ2-1; no definite D call. From germline, CDR1 is SGHTA and CDR2 FQGNSA. The CDR3 covers 11 residues. V was trimmed by 1 base and J by 9 bases, leaving 4 bases between them. The CDR3 sequence: CASSLVGEQFF. In DNA, the CDR3 is TGTGCCAGCAGCTTAGTTGGTGAGCAGTTCTTC.

V gene TRBV29-1 combines with J gene TRBJ1-5; TRBD1 might be the D (5 bases). Deletions cut 8 bases from V and 5 bases from J, with 16 bases between. CDR3 size: 13 residues. CDR1 is SQVTM and CDR2 is ANQGSEA in the germline V gene. The CDR3 protein is CSHAAGSDQPQHF. The DNA for the CDR3 is TGCAGCCACGCGGCAGGGAGCGATCAGCCCCAGCATTTT.

The gene calls are TRBV29-1 and TRBJ2-7; no definite D call. This CDR3 is built from 12 residues. Trimming cost V 4 bases and J 0 bases, with 7 bases left between them. CDR1 is SQVTM, CDR2 ANQGSEA, per germline. In nucleotides, the CDR3 is TGCAGCGTTGGGCCGGACTCCTACGAGCAGTACTTC. Translation gives CSVGPDSYEQYF.

The V gene is TRBV5-6, the J gene TRBJ1-4; D may be TRBD1 (5 bases). The V end was cut by 1 base, the J end by 4 bases, with 11 bases between. This CDR3 spans 15 amino acids. Germline CDR1 reads SGHDT; CDR2 reads YYEEEE. The CDR3 region is CASSLPGESNEKLFF. As DNA, the CDR3 is TGTGCCAGCAGCTTGCCGGGGGAAAGTAATGAAAAACTGTTTTTT.

The chain employs TRBV12-3 or TRBV12-4 and TRBJ2-7; no clear D gene. CDR3 length: 14 residues. V shed 6 bases and J shed 0 bases, with 12 bases lying between them. This chain's CDR3 is CASSFFRSSYEQYF. In DNA form, the CDR3 reads TGTGCCAGCAGCTTTTTCCGGAGCTCCTACGAGCAGTACTTC.

The chain carries TRBV20-1 and TRBJ1-1; D is unresolved. CDR3 size: 13 residues. Trimming stripped 0 bases from V and 4 bases from J, with 9 bases between. Germline CDR1 and CDR2: DFQATT and SNEGSKA (reference sequence). In DNA form, the CDR3 reads TGCAGTGCTAGAGAGAGAGGAGGCACTGAAGCTTTCTTT. Residues: CSARERGGTEAFF.

This sequence joins TRBV30 and TRBJ1-1, with 7 nucleotides matching TRBD1. Per the germline V gene, CDR1 is GTSNPN and CDR2 is SVGIG (reference sequence). The CDR3 is 13 amino acids. Unmatched junction bases numbered 8, after V lost 6 bases and J lost 4 bases. CDR3 protein: CACYDRASTEAFF. The DNA for the CDR3 is TGTGCCTGTTATGACAGGGCGAGCACTGAAGCTTTCTTT.

The chain links TRBV20-1 to TRBJ2-2, with D perhaps matching TRBD2 (5 bases). Germline V lookup: CDR1 DFQATT, CDR2 SNEGSKA (reference sequence). The length of the CDR3 is 14 residues. Deletions cut 2 bases from V and 0 bases from J, with 7 bases between. The CDR3 region has the DNA TGCAGTGCTAGACCCGGGACGAACACCGGGGAGCTGTTTTTT. It specifies CSARPGTNTGELFF.